These T cell receptor beta chains were read from a single sample in a study of blood T cell repertoires in COVID-19. The table came from immunoSEQ multiplex PCR; TCRdb's copy has only in-frame clones and leaves some out. This sample has around 250,000 clones, with roughly 91% found just once. The sequencing input was PBMCs or T cells enriched from blood (not recorded which). These TCRs come from a woman under 40 who had recovered from COVID-19. CDR3s include the opening cysteine and the closing phenylalanine or tryptophan. The D gene is left open where the match is weak. Not every row has a clone size; where given, it reads once, few, many or a size class.

D gene	clone size	V gene	CDR3 length	J gene	CDR3 DNA	CDR3 protein
-	-	TRBV15	15	TRBJ1-2	TGTGCCACCAGCAGAGCTGGCAGGGCGAACTATGGCTACACCTTC	CATSRAGRANYGYTF
-	-	TRBV10-3	15	TRBJ1-3	TGTGCCATCAGTGAAGGGGGACATTCTGGAAACACCATATATTTT	CAISEGGHSGNTIYF
-	-	TRBV30	14	TRBJ1-1	TGTGCCTGGGCTCCGGGACACCCGAACACTGAAGCTTTCTTT	CAWAPGHPNTEAFF
-	-	TRBV25-1	14	TRBJ1-5	TGTGCCAGCAGTGAGACAGGCCGCAATCAGCCCCAGCATTTT	CASSETGRNQPQHF
-	-	TRBV27	13	TRBJ2-1	TGTGCCAGCAGTTTATCGAGGAGGGGTGAGCAGTTCTTC	CASSLSRRGEQFF
TRBD2	-	TRBV9	16	TRBJ2-3	TGTGCCAGCAGCGTAGATCTAGCGGGAAGCACAGATACGCAGTATTTT	CASSVDLAGSTDTQYF
TRBD1	-	TRBV5-1	19	TRBJ2-6	TGCGCCAGCAGCCTGACAGGGCATGGACCGAGCTCTGGGGCCAACGTCCTGACTTTC	CASSLTGHGPSSGANVLTF
-	-	TRBV4-2	13	TRBJ2-1	TGTGCCAGCAGCGGTCGACCGGGGGATGAGCAGTTCTTC	CASSGRPGDEQFF
TRBD2	-	TRBV20-1	15	TRBJ2-2	TGCAGTGCTAGTCGTAGTGGGAGGGCCGACGGGGAGCTGTTTTTT	CSASRSGRADGELFF
-	-	TRBV9	13	TRBJ1-5	TGTGCCAGCAGCGTAGGTACTGATCAGCCCCAGCATTTT	CASSVGTDQPQHF
-	-	TRBV27	13	TRBJ1-6	TGTGCCAGCAGTTTTAGGCGGAATTCACCCCTCCACTTT	CASSFRRNSPLHF
-	-	TRBV7-2	12	TRBJ2-4	TGTGCCAGCAGCTTAGGCGGGTACATTCAGTACTTC	CASSLGGYIQYF
-	-	TRBV24-1	12	TRBJ2-1	TGTGCCACCAGTGATTTGCCCGGGATACAGTTCTTC	CATSDLPGIQFF
TRBD2	once	TRBV30	16	TRBJ2-3	TGTGCCTGGAGTGTACCCGTACTAGCGGGCACAGATACGCAGTATTTT	CAWSVPVLAGTDTQYF
-	-	TRBV4-3	14	TRBJ1-1	TGCGCCAGCAGCCAAGTCGTCGGGGGGCGAGAAGCTTTCTTT	CASSQVVGGREAFF
TRBD2	-	TRBV7-9	15	TRBJ2-1	TGTGCCAGCAGCTTAATCGCTAGCGGGGCCACTGAGCAGTTCTTC	CASSLIASGATEQFF
TRBD1	-	TRBV28	15	TRBJ1-3	TGTGCCAGCAACAACAGGGGAAACTCTGGAAACACCATATATTTT	CASNNRGNSGNTIYF
TRBD1	-	TRBV6-2/TRBV6-3	15	TRBJ1-5	TGTGCCAGCAGCCAAACCCGACAGGGGAGCCAGCCCCAGCATTTT	CASSQTRQGSQPQHF
-	-	TRBV9	14	TRBJ2-1	TGTGCCAGCAGCGTAGGATCAACGGGGAATGAGCAGTTCTTC	CASSVGSTGNEQFF
-	few	TRBV15	17	TRBJ1-1	TGTGCCACCAGCAGAGATCTGGCAGGGATTATGAACACTGAAGCTTTCTTT	CATSRDLAGIMNTEAFF
TRBD2	-	TRBV29-1	13	TRBJ2-1	TGCAGCGTTGCGCTAGCGGGAGGGGTTGAGCAGTTCTTC	CSVALAGGVEQFF
TRBD2	-	TRBV4-3	17	TRBJ2-3	TGCGCCAGCAGCCAAGAAGCCAGCGGGGGAAGCACAGATACGCAGTATTTT	CASSQEASGGSTDTQYF
TRBD1	-	TRBV28	17	TRBJ1-1	TGTGCCAGCAGTCAATACTCACAGGGGACCCGGAACACTGAAGCTTTCTTT	CASSQYSQGTRNTEAFF
-	-	TRBV28	13	TRBJ1-2	TGTGCCACCCAGGGTGGAGAACTCTATGGCTACACCTTC	CATQGGELYGYTF
TRBD2	-	TRBV19	14	TRBJ2-3	TGTGCCAGTAGTATGCGGGAGGGCCGAAATACGCAGTATTTT	CASSMREGRNTQYF
TRBD2	-	TRBV3-1/TRBV3-2	16	TRBJ2-1	TGTGCCAGCAGCCGCCGGACTAGCGGGAGAACGGCTGAGCAGTTCTTC	CASSRRTSGRTAEQFF
-	-	TRBV14	15	TRBJ2-7	TGTGCCAGCAGTCGACCAGGGCGGGGATCCTACGAGCAGTACTTC	CASSRPGRGSYEQYF
-	-	TRBV28	15	TRBJ1-2	TGTGCCAGCAGTTTATTGGATACAGTACCATGGGGCTACACCTTC	CASSLLDTVPWGYTF
-	-	TRBV6-5	13	TRBJ1-5	TGTGCCAGCAGTTCGGGGGGCACGGAGCCCCAGCATTTT	CASSSGGTEPQHF
-	-	TRBV2	15	TRBJ1-2	TGTGCCAGCAGTGACCTCCAGAGCAGGGGAAAAGGCTACACCTTC	CASSDLQSRGKGYTF
TRBD2	-	TRBV6-2/TRBV6-3	14	TRBJ2-7	TGTGCCAGCAGTTACCGGCTAGCGGGAGGCGAGCAGTACTTC	CASSYRLAGGEQYF
TRBD2	once	TRBV28	17	TRBJ2-7	TGTGCCAGCAGTTTGACTAGCGCCGGAACATCGACCTACGAGCAGTACTTC	CASSLTSAGTSTYEQYF
-	-	TRBV24-1	14	TRBJ2-3	TGTGCCACCAGAGCGAGCGGACGAACAGATACGCAGTATTTT	CATRASGRTDTQYF
TRBD1	once	TRBV29-1	14	TRBJ1-1	TGCAGCGTTAGTTTCCCAGGGGGCTTGTCTGAAGCTTTCTTT	CSVSFPGGLSEAFF
-	-	TRBV30	13	TRBJ2-7	TGTGCCTGGAGTGGTGAGGAAAACTACGAGCAGTACTTC	CAWSGEENYEQYF
-	-	TRBV24-1	13	TRBJ2-5	TGTGCCACCAGTGAGGGGGCGGAAGAGACCCAGTACTTC	CATSEGAEETQYF
-	-	TRBV6-5	15	TRBJ1-4	TGTGCCAGCAGTTGGCAAGGACAGAGTAATGAAAAACTGTTTTTT	CASSWQGQSNEKLFF
TRBD1	-	TRBV29-1	15	TRBJ1-6	TGCAGCGTTGTGTGGGGGACAGGGGATAATTCACCCCTCCACTTT	CSVVWGTGDNSPLHF
-	-	TRBV7-9	16	TRBJ1-2	TGTGCCAGCAGCTCCCTCCGACAGACGATTAACTATGGCTACACCTTC	CASSSLRQTINYGYTF
TRBD2	-	TRBV5-6	16	TRBJ2-3	TGTGCCAGCAGCGGCGGACTAGCGGTTAGCACAGATACGCAGTATTTT	CASSGGLAVSTDTQYF
-	-	TRBV28	20	TRBJ1-5	TGTGCCAGCAGTTCGATAGCCGCTCGATTCGGACAGAATAGCAATCAGCCCCAGCATTTT	CASSSIAARFGQNSNQPQHF
TRBD1	-	TRBV27	14	TRBJ1-6	TGTGCCAGCAGTTCAACAGGGGTGAGGTCACCCCTCCACTTT	CASSSTGVRSPLHF
-	-	TRBV28	16	TRBJ1-5	TGTGCCAGCAGTTTATCCCCGGGGAGTAGCAATCAGCCCCAGCATTTT	CASSLSPGSSNQPQHF
TRBD1	once	TRBV4-3	16	TRBJ1-2	TGCGCCAGCAGCCAAGATTACAGGGGGATAGGCTATGGCTACACCTTC	CASSQDYRGIGYGYTF
-	-	TRBV5-4	13	TRBJ2-1	TGTGCCAGCAGCTTGGCAGCCGGGACAGAGCAGTTCTTC	CASSLAAGTEQFF
-	-	TRBV7-8	18	TRBJ2-2	TGTGCCAGCAGCTGGGATGGGCGGTCAGGGGATCTCACCGGGGAGCTGTTTTTT	CASSWDGRSGDLTGELFF
TRBD1	-	TRBV28	14	TRBJ1-2	TGTGCCAGCACTCGGACAGGGATGCCTGGTGGCTACACCTTC	CASTRTGMPGGYTF
TRBD1	-	TRBV6-5	15	TRBJ1-1	TGTGCCAGCATTTTAGCCGGGACAGGGGACACTGAAGCTTTCTTT	CASILAGTGDTEAFF
-	-	TRBV3-1/TRBV3-2	14	TRBJ1-1	TGTGCCAGCAGCCGGGGACAAAGGAACACTGAAGCTTTCTTT	CASSRGQRNTEAFF
TRBD1	-	TRBV6-2/TRBV6-3	15	TRBJ2-4	TGTGCCAGCAGTTACTCGACGGACAGGGAAAGCATTCAGTACTTC	CASSYSTDRESIQYF
-	-	TRBV9	14	TRBJ2-2	TGTGCCAGCAGGGGGCAGACGAACACCGGGGAGCTGTTTTTT	CASRGQTNTGELFF
-	-	TRBV27	16	TRBJ1-3	TGTGCCAGCACCTTGCTCCAGGTAAACTCTGGAAACACCATATATTTT	CASTLLQVNSGNTIYF
-	once	TRBV5-1	14	TRBJ1-2	TGCGCCAGCAGTATTACAGGGCTTGACTATGGCTACACCTTC	CASSITGLDYGYTF
TRBD2	-	TRBV10-3	16	TRBJ2-1	TGTGCCATCAGTGAGTCTTGGGAGGGCTCCTACAATGAGCAGTTCTTC	CAISESWEGSYNEQFF
TRBD1	-	TRBV24-1	17	TRBJ2-7	TGTGCCACCAGTGGGGCCCCGGGACAGGGAGGCTCCTACGAGCAGTACTTC	CATSGAPGQGGSYEQYF
TRBD2	-	TRBV7-2	15	TRBJ2-7	TGTGCCAGCAGCTTACTAGCGGGAGAACCCTACGAGCAGTACTTC	CASSLLAGEPYEQYF
TRBD1	-	TRBV28	14	TRBJ1-2	TGTGCCAGCAAAATGGGACAGGGTAACTATGGCTACACCTTC	CASKMGQGNYGYTF
-	-	TRBV28	15	TRBJ2-2	TGTGCCAGCAGTTTGACTGCTCTGAACACCGGGGAGCTGTTTTTT	CASSLTALNTGELFF
-	-	TRBV6-1	13	TRBJ1-2	TGTGCCAGCAGTGAAGGACAACCCTATGGCTACACCTTC	CASSEGQPYGYTF